These T cell receptor beta chains were read from a single sample in a study of blood T cell repertoires in COVID-19. Produced via immunoSEQ multiplex PCR; TCRdb's table is partial and in-frame only. Here the sample spans fewer than 500,000 clones, approximately 86% being singletons. Sequencing was done on a sample of PBMCs or T cells enriched from blood (not recorded which). The receptors were gathered from a woman under 30 who had recovered from COVID-19. Both conserved end residues are part of each CDR3. A D gene is named only where the DNA matches it firmly. The size entry is marked missing in some rows and otherwise reads once, few, many or a size class.

j_call d_call v_call clone_size cdr3_nt cdr3_aa
TRBJ1-1 NA TRBV18 NA TGTGCCAGCTCCCCTAGACCTCCCGGGAACACTGAAGCTTTCTTT CASSPRPPGNTEAFF
TRBJ1-2 NA TRBV28 few TGTGCCAGCACCCCCGGGGGGGGGAATGGCTACACCTTC CASTPGGGNGYTF
TRBJ2-3 NA TRBV3-1/TRBV3-2 NA TGTGCCAGCAGCCAAGGACTGTTAGACACAGATACGCAGTATTTT CASSQGLLDTDTQYF
TRBJ1-1 TRBD1 TRBV10-3 NA TGTGCCATCAGGGTGGACAGGGGGACTGAAGCTTTCTTT CAIRVDRGTEAFF
TRBJ1-4 NA TRBV4-1 once TGCGCCAGCAGCCACCGCCTCCAGGGTTCAACTAATGAAAAACTGTTTTTT CASSHRLQGSTNEKLFF
TRBJ1-3 NA TRBV9 NA TGTGCCAGCAGCCCAACTAGGGCAGCTGGAAACACCATATATTTT CASSPTRAAGNTIYF
TRBJ1-2 TRBD1 TRBV27 NA TGTGCCAGCAGGCAGGGGGGCTATGGCTACACCTTC CASRQGGYGYTF
TRBJ1-1 NA TRBV6-1 NA TGTGCCAGCAGTGAATCAATTGGACTCCGGAGAGAAGCTTTCTTT CASSESIGLRREAFF
TRBJ2-4 TRBD2 TRBV6-2/TRBV6-3 once TGTGCCAGCAGTTACTCCTCAAGTAGCGGGGGCCGTGGAATTCAGTACTTC CASSYSSSSGGRGIQYF
TRBJ1-2 TRBD1 TRBV19 once TGTGCCAGTAGTATCACAGGGGGAAGCTTTGGGGACTATGGCTACACCTTC CASSITGGSFGDYGYTF
TRBJ2-7 TRBD2 TRBV5-4 NA TGTGCCAGCAGCCCGGGGGGGGCCTACGAGCAGTACTTC CASSPGGAYEQYF
TRBJ1-5 TRBD1 TRBV4-2 NA TGTGCCAGCAGCCAAGGGTTCGACAGGGGATCAGAGCAGCCCCAGCATTTT CASSQGFDRGSEQPQHF
TRBJ2-7 NA TRBV28 NA TGTGCCAGCAGTGGGGAGGTTCGGACAGGTACATCCTACGAGCAGTACTTC CASSGEVRTGTSYEQYF
TRBJ1-5 NA TRBV2 NA TGTGCCAGCAGTGAGGGCGCCCCGCAGCCCCAGCATTTT CASSEGAPQPQHF
TRBJ2-3 NA TRBV5-1 once TGCGCCAGCAGCTTGTCTCCGGGGAACACAGATACGCAGTATTTT CASSLSPGNTDTQYF
TRBJ1-5 NA TRBV10-3 NA TGTGCCATCAGTGAGTCACGAGATCCTATCCAGCCCCAGCATTTT CAISESRDPIQPQHF
TRBJ2-1 TRBD2 TRBV24-1 NA TGTGCCACCAGGGGCGGGGGGGGATACAATGAGCAGTTCTTC CATRGGGGYNEQFF
TRBJ2-1 TRBD1 TRBV28 few TGTGCCAGCAGCACTCCCGGGACAGCTTACAATGAGCAGTTCTTC CASSTPGTAYNEQFF
TRBJ2-7 NA TRBV18 once TGTGCCAGCTCATATGACAGGAACGAGCAGTACTTC CASSYDRNEQYF
TRBJ1-5 NA TRBV2 NA TGTGCCACACAGCCTGCAGGGCCCAATCAGCCCCAGCATTTT CATQPAGPNQPQHF
TRBJ2-7 NA TRBV6-1 NA TGTGCCAGCAGTGAAGCGGGGCCAGGCCGTTTCTACGAGCAGTACTTC CASSEAGPGRFYEQYF
TRBJ1-5 TRBD1 TRBV12-5 NA TGTGCTAGTGGTTTGTTTGCTTATACAGGGGGAATCATTCAGCCCCAGCATTTT CASGLFAYTGGIIQPQHF
TRBJ2-2 NA TRBV24-1 NA TGTGCCACCAGTGAGGTCGGACTCACTAATTTGAACACCGGGGAGCTGTTTTTT CATSEVGLTNLNTGELFF
TRBJ1-3 NA TRBV5-1 NA TGCGCCAGCAGCCTCGACAGACCTACTGGAAACACCATATATTTT CASSLDRPTGNTIYF
TRBJ1-2 NA TRBV2 NA TGTGCCAGCAGTGCGGAGGGGCCTAACTATGGCTACACCTTC CASSAEGPNYGYTF
TRBJ1-6 NA TRBV7-9 NA TGTGCCAGCAGCTTTAATGATGGCAGGGATTCACCCCTCCACTTT CASSFNDGRDSPLHF
TRBJ1-2 NA TRBV19 NA TGTGCCAGTAGTCCCGCGGGCAGGAACTATGGCTACACCTTC CASSPAGRNYGYTF
TRBJ2-7 NA TRBV27 few TGTGCCAGCAGTCTACGAGGAGGGGGCCCTTTCTCCGACGAGCAGTACTTC CASSLRGGGPFSDEQYF
TRBJ1-3 NA TRBV18 NA TGTGCCAGCTCCCTCGGGGAGCCGGGAGGAAACACCATATATTTT CASSLGEPGGNTIYF
TRBJ1-2 TRBD1 TRBV30 NA TGTGCCTGGAGCCATGACAGGGGGCTCGGTGGCTACACCTTC CAWSHDRGLGGYTF
TRBJ2-7 TRBD2 TRBV4-1 NA TGCGCCAGCAGCAACCTATCTATAGCGGGGTCATACGAGCAGTACTTC CASSNLSIAGSYEQYF
TRBJ1-2 NA TRBV3-1/TRBV3-2 NA TGTGCCAGCAGCCAAGAGGGTCGGACGGGAGGAGGCTACACCTTC CASSQEGRTGGGYTF
TRBJ1-6 TRBD1 TRBV5-1 NA TGCGCCAGCAGCTTGGAACCTACAGGGGGCGGGATTTCACCCCTCCACTTT CASSLEPTGGGISPLHF
TRBJ1-6 TRBD1 TRBV7-8 few TGTGCCAGCAGCTTAGAGGCAGGGGGTAATTCACCCCTCCACTTT CASSLEAGGNSPLHF
TRBJ1-2 TRBD1 TRBV6-5 NA TGTGCCAGCAGTTACGCCTCAGGGGGGAGCTATGGCTACACCTTC CASSYASGGSYGYTF
TRBJ1-4 NA TRBV11-1 NA TGTGCCAGCAGCTTAGGCGGAACTAATGAAAAACTGTTTTTT CASSLGGTNEKLFF
TRBJ1-5 NA TRBV7-9 NA TGTGCCAGCAGCGTACAGGGTGGATTTAATCAGCCCCAGCATTTT CASSVQGGFNQPQHF
TRBJ2-7 TRBD2 TRBV4-1 NA TGCGCCAGCAGCTCCCCTACTAGCGGGGAGTACGAGCAGTACTTC CASSSPTSGEYEQYF